A single sample gave rise to the 10 T cell receptor beta chains below, sequenced in a study of T cells after yellow fever vaccination. TCRdb fed the 5' RACE reads into MiXCR, producing one record per CDR3 protein. The sample lists 450,000 to 550,000 distinct CDR3 sequences, 20% to 25% occurring once. This sample comprised PBMCs, obtained approximately 22 days after the first yellow fever vaccination. These receptors were taken from a man younger than 35 who received the YFV17D yellow fever vaccine.

The rearrangement joins TRBV7-8 to TRBJ1-5; 8 bases fit TRBD1. The CDR3 consists of 17 residues. CDR1 is SGHVS, CDR2 FQNEAQ, per germline. V was pared by 5 bases and J by 0 bases, with 9 bases of the junction left unmatched. CDR3 bases: TGTGCCAGCAGCGCCGGGACAGGCGTTTATAGCAATCAGCCCCAGCATTTT. Its protein product is CASSAGTGVYSNQPQHF.

The gene calls are TRBV7-6 and TRBJ2-3; 9 bases are a match to TRBD1. Germline V gives CDR1 SGHVS, CDR2 FNYEAQ. V was pared by 5 bases and J by 3 bases, with 15 bases of the junction left unmatched. The CDR3 totals 18 residues. The CDR3 loop reads CASSLIAWDRDKTDTQYF. The CDR3 DNA follows: TGTGCCAGCAGCCTAATAGCCTGGGACAGGGATAAAACAGATACGCAGTATTTT.

The gene calls are TRBV3-1 and TRBJ2-5; either TRBD1 or TRBD2 may fit D (6 bases each). Germline V CDR1 and CDR2: LGHDT, YNNKEL (reference sequence). The CDR3 totals 13 residues. V lost 4 bases, J lost 5 bases, and 11 bases lay in between. CDR3 amino acids: CASSPPGAETQYF. The CDR3 nucleotides are TGTGCCAGCAGCCCACCGGGGGCGGAGACCCAGTACTTC.

The genes are TRBV28 and TRBJ2-4; either TRBD1 or TRBD2 may supply D (6 bases each). Germline V gene lookup returns CDR1 MDHEN and CDR2 SYDVKM. Trimming took off 5 bases at V and 7 bases at J, with 12 bases between the two ends. The CDR3 runs to 13 residues. For the CDR3, the DNA is TGTGCCAGCAGTATAGGGGGGCCCAACATTCAGTACTTC. It codes for CASSIGGPNIQYF.

At least ten counts were recorded for this clonotype. V and J are TRBV11-2 and TRBJ1-1; D gene unclear. Germline values: CDR1 SGHAT, CDR2 FQNNGV. The ends were cut back, 0 bases at V and 0 bases at J, with 11 bases in the middle. This CDR3 is 16 amino acids long. DNA of the CDR3: TGTGCCAGCAGCTTAGAGTTTGGAAAAATGAACACTGAAGCTTTCTTT. This codes for CASSLEFGKMNTEAFF.

This rearrangement joins TRBV4-1 to TRBJ1-1, with D perhaps TRBD1 (5 bases). Germline V CDR1 and CDR2: MGHRA, YSYEKL. The CDR3 has 15 amino acids. V was cut by 4 bases and J by 7 bases, with 19 bases left in between. The CDR3, as DNA: TGCGCCAGCAGCCCCCTGACAGTGGGGGACCGTGAAGCTTTCTTT. It is translated as CASSPLTVGDREAFF.

The table lists this clonotype with a count of one. The gene calls are TRBV7-9 and TRBJ2-5; no clear D. The V and J ends lost 0 bases and 3 bases respectively, with 8 bases between them. The CDR3 covers 14 residues. The V gene's germline CDR1 is SEHNR and CDR2 FQNEAQ (reference sequence). CDR3 DNA sequence: TGTGCCAGCAGCTTAGCGGGCCAGGAAGAGACCCAGTACTTC. Amino acid sequence: CASSLAGQEETQYF.

V is TRBV5-1 and J is TRBJ2-5, with D tentatively TRBD2 (5 bases). Germline CDR1 reads SGHRS; CDR2 reads YFSETQ. Trimming shortened V by 0 bases and J by 7 bases, and 10 bases separated the two germline ends. This CDR3 comprises 13 residues. This CDR3 reads CASSLDLAGTQYF. CDR3 bases: TGCGCCAGCAGCTTGGATCTGGCGGGGACCCAGTACTTC.

CDR3 bases: TGCGCCAGCAGCCAATTGGGGGGCTCCTACGAGCAGTACTTC. Residues: CASSQLGGSYEQYF. This chain joins TRBV4-3 and TRBJ2-7, with D perhaps TRBD2 (6 bases). This CDR3 has 14 residues. V dropped 2 bases and J dropped 0 bases, with 8 bases sitting between them. Germline V gene lookup returns CDR1 LGHNA and CDR2 YSLEER.

This clonotype has only a few counts. The chain has TRBV19 and TRBJ2-3; TRBD2 agrees at 7 bases. The CDR3 totals 15 residues. The germline V gene has CDR1 LNHDA and CDR2 SQIVND (reference sequence). The V segment lost 6 bases and the J segment 3 bases; nucleotides outside the gene matches: 9. The CDR3 bases are TGTGCCAGTAGCCGGGGAGCGGGGCGAACAGATACGCAGTATTTT. Translation gives CASSRGAGRTDTQYF.